This T cell receptor (beta chain) is drawn from a study of cytomegalovirus exposure and HLA in healthy donors. V lost 2 bases, J lost 4 bases, and 6 bases lay in between. The CDR3 contains 13 residues. Germline V lookup: CDR1 MNHEY, CDR2 SVGAGI. Remarks on this clone: What it recognizes is unknown.

60 Vbeta and 13 Jbeta primers were used in PCR. Measured with immunoSEQ multiplex PCR; TCRdb has only the in-frame clones, and not every one. The sample has under 150,000 clones; around 72% are singletons. Study conclusions and caveats: Rare TCR sequences predominated, though certain public TCRs were found in many donors.

The TCR originated in a man aged 40-49 years in good health and CMV-seronegative. Specimen: PBMCs. V and J are TRBV6-5 and TRBJ1-3, with D possibly matching TRBD1 (5 bases). The CDR3 loop reads CASSYDRGNTIYF. CDR3 nucleotides: TGTGCCAGCAGTTACGACAGAGGAAACACCATATATTTT.